A single sample is the source of the 32 T cell receptor beta chains below, sequenced in a study of T-cell reconstitution after alpha-beta-depleted transplantation in children. TCRbeta library construction was performed incorporating unique molecular identifiers. TCRdb reanalysed the PCR reads using MiXCR and keeps one entry per CDR3 protein. The sample comprises 490,000 or so distinct CDR3 sequences, under 15% of which are singletons, and roughly 5.4% rests with the top ten. The sequencing used PBMCs from the stem cell graft donor, collected from the stem cell graft. The receptors shown here come from a human donor who donated a stem cell graft to a child with combined immunodeficiency.

This clonotype was seen a handful of times. The chain uses TRBV3-1 and TRBJ2-2, with no clear D. Germline lookup yields CDR1 LGHDT and CDR2 YNNKEL (reference sequence). The CDR3 is made up of 17 amino acids. Trimming took off 1 base at V and 0 bases at J, with 12 bases between the two ends. CDR3 DNA: TGTGCCAGCAGCCAAGCTTCAGGAAACCCGAACACCGGGGAGCTGTTTTTT. Translating gives CASSQASGNPNTGELFF. Together with reference TRBV3-1 and TRBJ2-2, the CDR3 gives the full variable domain: DTAVSQTPKYLVTQMGNDKSIKCEQNLGHDTMYWYKQDSKKFLKIMFSYNNKELIINETVPNRFSPKSPDKAHLNLHINSLELGDSAVYFCASSQASGNPNTGELFFGEGSRLTVL.

The chain employs TRBV5-1 and TRBJ2-5, with 7 bases fitting TRBD2. The germline gives CDR1 SGHRS, CDR2 YFSETQ. This CDR3 has 14 residues. Germline trimming cut 2 bases from V and 6 bases from J; bases unmatched to any gene: 7. For the CDR3, the DNA is TGCGCCAGCAGCTTCGACCCCGGGAGGCAGACCCAGTACTTC. It specifies CASSFDPGRQTQYF.

For the CDR3, the DNA is TGCGCCAGCAGCCCGGAGGAGAGAGGCACTGAAGCTTTCTTT. It encodes CASSPEERGTEAFF. V and J are TRBV4-3 and TRBJ1-1; D uncertain. Trimming removed 4 bases at V and 4 bases at J, with 13 bases between. This CDR3 has 14 residues. Germline V gives CDR1 LGHNA, CDR2 YSLEER.

This clonotype occurred many times. The rearrangement joins TRBV6-5 to TRBJ1-2, with no clear D. Trimming pared 7 bases from V and 5 bases from J, leaving 11 bases between. The germline gives CDR1 MNHEY, CDR2 SVGAGI. The CDR3 runs to 12 residues. The CDR3 DNA is TGTGCCAGCACCTCGGACCGGTATGGCTACACCTTC. Residues: CASTSDRYGYTF.

Many counts were recorded for this clonotype. The J gene is TRBJ2-3, the V gene TRBV6-2 or TRBV6-3; D gene uncertain. The CDR3 runs to 11 residues. The germline V gene has CDR1 MNHEY and CDR2 SVGEGT. Trimming pared 7 bases from V and 6 bases from J, leaving 8 bases between. The CDR3 DNA reads as TGTGCCAGCACCGCGCGGGATACGCAGTATTTT. The encoded protein is CASTARDTQYF.

This clonotype was counted ten times or more. The chain has TRBV5-1 and TRBJ2-7; the D gene is possibly TRBD2 (5 bases). With 1 base removed from V and 6 bases from J, the gap between germline ends came to 11 bases. Germline V gives CDR1 SGHRS, CDR2 YFSETQ. CDR3 size: 13 residues. This CDR3 reads CASSLSGGSEQYF. CDR3 DNA sequence: TGCGCCAGCAGCTTGTCGGGCGGGTCCGAGCAGTACTTC.

This chain uses TRBV4-3 with TRBJ2-3; TRBD2 aligns across 16 bases. CDR3 length: 20 amino acids. Germline V gene data show CDR1 as LGHNA and CDR2 as YSLEER. The junction had 11 bases not matched to a gene; V was cut back by 4 bases and J by 1 base. The CDR3 region has the DNA TGCGCCAGCAGCCGAGAACCGGGACTAGCGGGAGGGTTCGGCACAGATACGCAGTATTTT. It codes for CASSREPGLAGGFGTDTQYF.

There are many counts of this clonotype. The genes are TRBV12-3 or TRBV12-4 and TRBJ2-3; 8 positions match TRBD1. The CDR3 totals 15 residues. V shed 6 bases and J 2 bases; nucleotides not matched to a gene: 7. CDR3 nucleotides: TGTGCCAGCAGCCACGGACAGGGTTTCACAGATACGCAGTATTTT. Translation gives CASSHGQGFTDTQYF.

This clonotype was found many times. The chain links TRBV12-3 or TRBV12-4 to TRBJ2-7; the D gene is possibly TRBD1 (6 bases). CDR3 length: 12 amino acids. Between the trimmed V and J ends, which lost 4 bases and 7 bases, there was a span of 11 bases. The CDR3 here is CASSSTGLEQYF. In DNA, the CDR3 is TGTGCCAGCAGTTCAACAGGGTTAGAGCAGTACTTC.

This clonotype has at least ten counts. This chain uses TRBV4-2 with TRBJ2-2; D unclear. Trimming took off 0 bases at V and 5 bases at J, with 7 bases between the two ends. There are 14 residues in the CDR3. The germline gives CDR1 LGHNA, CDR2 YNFKEQ. CDR3 sequence reads: CASSQEGTTGELFF. The CDR3 nucleotides read TGTGCCAGCAGCCAAGAAGGAACTACCGGGGAGCTGTTTTTT.

The sample holds a few counts of this clonotype. The chain joins TRBV24-1 to TRBJ2-2; 11 bases fit TRBD1. Germline-derived CDR1 and CDR2 are KGHDR and SFDVKD. The CDR3 runs to 17 residues. V was clipped by 3 bases and J by 5 bases; unmatched bases: 7. CDR3 sequence: CATSDDPGQGVTGELFF. Written as DNA, the CDR3 is TGTGCCACCAGTGATGATCCGGGACAGGGGGTTACCGGGGAGCTGTTTTTT.

This clonotype has only a few counts. The J gene is TRBJ2-3, the V gene TRBV25-1; weak D call: TRBD1 (5 bases). This CDR3 has 13 amino acids. CDR1 and CDR2 from the germline V gene are MGHDK and SYGVNS. Trimming removed 6 bases from V and 8 bases from J, with 15 bases in between. The CDR3 is CASSAWGPGTQYF. The CDR3 nucleotides read TGTGCCAGCAGCGCATGGGGCCCGGGTACGCAGTATTTT.

The gene calls are TRBV30 and TRBJ1-5; TRBD1 is a possible D gene (5 bases). V lost 5 bases to trimming and J lost 2 bases, with 13 bases between them. The CDR3 has 14 amino acids. Germline loops: CDR1 GTSNPN, CDR2 SVGIG (reference sequence). The CDR3 coding sequence is TGTGCCTGGGGTCCGGGACCCGGCAATCAGCCCCAGCATTTT. Translation gives CAWGPGPGNQPQHF.

CDR3: CASSLTPSSLSGANVLTF. The CDR3 nucleotides are TGTGCCAGCAGTTTAACTCCCTCGTCCCTTTCTGGGGCCAACGTCCTGACTTTC. The chain joins TRBV2 to TRBJ2-6; no clear D gene. V shed 5 bases and J shed 1 base, with 18 bases lying between them. From germline, CDR1 is SNHLY and CDR2 FYNNEI. This CDR3 spans 18 amino acids.

This clonotype has a count of ten or more. V is TRBV27 and J is TRBJ2-7, with D possibly being TRBD2 (5 bases). The CDR3 length is 17 residues. CDR1 and CDR2 (germline): MNHEY, SMNVEV (reference sequence). V dropped 2 bases and J dropped 0 bases, with 17 bases sitting between them. The CDR3 DNA reads as TGTGCCAGCAGTTTAGTGAGGGCCGGCCTCCACTCCTACGAGCAGTACTTC. This gives the protein CASSLVRAGLHSYEQYF.

The chain recombines TRBV13 with TRBJ2-1; possibly TRBD1 for D (6 bases). The CDR3 contains 15 residues. Germline lookup yields CDR1 PRHDT and CDR2 FYEKMQ (reference sequence). The germline V and J ends were trimmed by 4 bases and 3 bases, with 13 bases remaining between them. CDR3 protein: CASSSRGHRYNEQFF. The DNA for the CDR3 is TGTGCCAGCAGCTCAAGGGGACATCGCTACAATGAGCAGTTCTTC.

This clonotype occurred many times. The chain couples TRBV24-1 to TRBJ2-1; TRBD2 agrees at 13 bases. Germline assignment: CDR1 KGHDR and CDR2 SFDVKD. With V trimmed by 5 bases and J by 0 bases, 9 bases remained unmatched. CDR3 length: 19 amino acids. DNA of the CDR3: TGTGCCACCAGTGTATCGACTAGCGGGGGGACATACTCCTACAATGAGCAGTTCTTC. It encodes CATSVSTSGGTYSYNEQFF.

This chain joins TRBV15 and TRBJ2-5; 7 nucleotides line up with TRBD1. Germline CDR1 and CDR2: LNHNV and YYDKDF (reference sequence). The CDR3 spans 14 residues. Trimming at V came to 5 bases and at J to 4 bases, leaving 7 bases not matched to a gene. CDR3 coding DNA: TGTGCCACCAGCGAGGGACAGTATAGAGAGACCCAGTACTTC. It translates to CATSEGQYRETQYF.

The chain uses TRBV25-1 and TRBJ1-3, with D maybe TRBD1 (5 bases). The CDR3 runs to 17 residues. V gave up 2 bases and J gave up 0 bases, with 14 bases separating them. Germline V lookup: CDR1 MGHDK, CDR2 SYGVNS. CDR3 nucleotide sequence: TGTGCCAGCAGTGAAGACAGCTATTCTAGCTCTGGAAACACCATATATTTT. This translates into CASSEDSYSSSGNTIYF.

The chain joins TRBV5-6 to TRBJ2-1; 11 bases align to TRBD1. V shed 5 bases and J 3 bases; nucleotides not matched to a gene: 4. Germline V gene lookup returns CDR1 SGHDT and CDR2 YYEEEE. The CDR3 has 15 residues. The CDR3 nucleotides read TGTGCCAGCAGATGGGGACAGGGGGACTACAATGAGCAGTTCTTC. Translating gives CASRWGQGDYNEQFF.

This clonotype was observed many times. The V and J genes are TRBV6-1 and TRBJ2-7; 8 bases align to TRBD2. CDR1 is MNHNS and CDR2 is SASEGT in the germline V gene. The junction had 13 bases not matched to a gene; V was cut back by 5 bases and J by 4 bases. CDR3 size: 16 residues. The CDR3 nucleotides are TGTGCCAGCAGTACCCCGGGGGGGCCTGGAGCGTACGAGCAGTACTTC. It specifies CASSTPGGPGAYEQYF.

The rearrangement uses TRBV20-1 and TRBJ1-5; TRBD1 matches at 9 bases. The CDR3 is 14 amino acids. Germline values: CDR1 DFQATT, CDR2 SNEGSKA (reference sequence). Losses at the gene ends were 5 bases for V and 5 bases for J; bases not matched to a gene: 7. This CDR3 is CSARDREGHQPQHF. CDR3 DNA: TGCAGTGCTCGGGACAGGGAGGGCCATCAGCCCCAGCATTTT.

The V gene is TRBV27, the J gene TRBJ2-1, with a tentative D call TRBD1 (6 bases). Germline-derived CDR1 and CDR2 are MNHEY and SMNVEV (reference sequence). CDR3 length equals 15 residues. The V end lost 5 bases, the J end lost 2 bases, and 13 bases lay between the germline ends. The CDR3 sequence: CASSLGTIPYNEQFF. As DNA, the CDR3 is TGTGCCAGCAGTCTAGGGACAATCCCCTACAATGAGCAGTTCTTC.

The J gene is TRBJ2-3, the V gene TRBV6-2 or TRBV6-3; D perhaps matches TRBD2 (5 bases). This CDR3 contains 14 residues. V was shortened by 6 bases and J by 5 bases, with 15 bases between the two germline ends. The V gene's germline CDR1 is MNHEY and CDR2 SVGEGT. CDR3 loop: CASSRGRDIDTQYF. The DNA for the CDR3 is TGTGCCAGCAGCCGTGGACGGGATATAGATACGCAGTATTTT.

This chain links TRBV7-2 with TRBJ1-2; a weak D match, TRBD1 (5 bases). Trimming left V 3 bases short and J 2 bases short, with 16 bases between. The CDR3 loop spans 16 amino acids. CDR1 is SGHTA, CDR2 FQGNSA, per germline. CDR3 sequence: CASSFSPPTDNYGYTF. DNA of the CDR3: TGTGCCAGCAGCTTCTCTCCTCCGACAGACAACTATGGCTACACCTTC. Based on the CDR3 plus reference TRBV7-2 and TRBJ1-2, the full variable domain is GAGVSQSPSNKVTEKGKDVELRCDPISGHTALYWYRQSLGQGLEFLIYFQGNSAPDKSGLPSDRFSAERTGGSVSTLTIQRTQQEDSAVYLCASSFSPPTDNYGYTFGSGTRLTVV.

The genes are TRBV29-1 and TRBJ2-2, with TRBD2 matching over 7 bases. The junction had 4 bases not matched to a gene; V was cut back by 5 bases and J by 4 bases. CDR3 length: 13 residues. CDR1 SQVTM and CDR2 ANQGSEA come from the germline V gene. CDR3 bases: TGCAGCGTTCGACTAGCCGGCACCGGGGAGCTGTTTTTT. Translating gives CSVRLAGTGELFF.

This clonotype was counted a few times. Because the CDR3 is missing its conserved closing phenylalanine or tryptophan, this is likely a read error. The J gene is TRBJ1-5, the V gene TRBV25-1, with D unresolved. CDR1 is MGHDK, CDR2 SYGVNS, per germline. This CDR3 has 15 residues. V lost 3 bases and J 4 bases, leaving 13 bases between the germline ends. The CDR3 loop is CASSDPTVGNQPQHY. The CDR3 DNA reads as TGTGCCAGCAGTGACCCTACCGTTGGGAATCAGCCCCAGCATTAT.

V and J are TRBV7-2 and TRBJ2-1; possibly TRBD2 for D (6 bases). V dropped 2 bases and J dropped 6 bases, with 11 bases sitting between them. The CDR3 is 14 residues long. Per germline, CDR1 SGHTA and CDR2 FQGNSA. The CDR3 DNA follows: TGTGCCAGCAGCTTACCGGGGGTTGGCAATGAGCAGTTCTTC. Encoded protein: CASSLPGVGNEQFF.

V is TRBV4-3 and J is TRBJ2-1; TRBD2 is a possible D gene (8 bases). CDR3 size: 16 residues. Between the trimmed V and J ends, which lost 4 bases and 5 bases, there was a span of 18 bases. CDR1 LGHNA and CDR2 YSLEER come from the germline V gene. The CDR3 nucleotides read TGCGCCAGCAGCCGTCGGGAGGGGGCTTTGAACAATGAGCAGTTCTTC. Amino acids: CASSRREGALNNEQFF.

This sequence joins TRBV20-1 and TRBJ2-1, with D hard to call. Germline V gene lookup returns CDR1 DFQATT and CDR2 SNEGSKA (reference sequence). The CDR3 runs 14 residues. Trimming left V 2 bases short and J 1 base short, with 9 bases between. CDR3 in DNA: TGCAGTGCTAGACCCCACCTATCCTACAATGAGCAGTTCTTC. As protein: CSARPHLSYNEQFF.

This clonotype was recorded many times. This chain connects TRBV29-1 to TRBJ2-7; D ambiguous. Trimming took 3 bases from V and 2 from J, leaving 11 bases between them. Germline V gives CDR1 SQVTM, CDR2 ANQGSEA. This CDR3 spans 13 amino acids. The DNA of the CDR3 is TGCAGCGTTGATGGGCAGTCACCCTACGAGCAGTACTTC. It specifies CSVDGQSPYEQYF.

V and J are TRBV10-3 and TRBJ1-1; D uncertain. The CDR3 has 12 amino acids. V lost 4 bases and J 4 bases, leaving 7 bases between the germline ends. CDR1 and CDR2 from the germline V gene are ENHRY and SYGVKD. The CDR3 DNA reads as TGTGCCATCAGTGCCCCTGGCACTGAAGCTTTCTTT. This sequence encodes CAISAPGTEAFF.